This T cell receptor beta chain was captured in a study of T-cell memory formation after mild COVID-19. Points from the study as a whole: CD4+ clones that contracted lay mainly in CM and EM; CD8+ ones lay in EMRA.

On this clonotype: Its antigen is as yet unknown.

Trimming took 5 bases from V and 5 from J; bases not matched to a gene: 9. The germline V gene encodes CDR1 SGHRS and CDR2 YFSETQ. CDR3 size: 15 residues. After 5'RACE with constant-segment primers, TCR alpha and TCR beta cDNA libraries carrying sample barcodes and UMIs were obtained. In TCRdb, the 5' RACE reads were re-called with MiXCR into one record per CDR3 protein. The sample records approximately 340,000 distinct CDR3 sequences, under 15% being singletons. This receptor was taken from a man between 18 and 29 years old who had mild COVID-19 (a few samples of this study predate the infection). Cell type and time point are not known. The chain carries TRBV5-1 and TRBJ2-1, with 8 bases fitting TRBD1. Sequencing used PBMCs or a T cell subset sorted from them (not recorded which). The CDR3 region is CASSPAGTGDNEQFF. The CDR3 bases are TGCGCCAGCAGTCCCGCCGGGACAGGAGACAATGAGCAGTTCTTC.